This T cell receptor beta chain was profiled in a study of T cells in women clearing cervical HPV infection. Assay used: immunoSEQ multiplex PCR; TCRdb lists only in-frame clones, some missing. This listing includes more than 20,000 clones. To note about this clone: Read sequence stops 3 residues before the CDR3 end, and the germline J gene provides the missing end.

Germline CDR1 is SGHTA and CDR2 is FQGTGA. The CDR3 totals 16 residues. V gave up 1 base and J gave up 3 bases; unmatched junction bases: 3. The TCR originated in a woman between 18 and 75 years old with a cervical HPV16 infection that either progressed to CIN3+ or cleared (not recorded which). The chain couples TRBV7-3 to TRBJ2-2; 9 bases fit TRBD2. Sequenced: blood buffy coat. CDR3 region: CASSLKTSGHTGELFF. The part of the CDR3 DNA that was read is TGTGCCAGCAGCTTAAAGACTAGCGGACACACCGGGGAG.